What follows is one TCR beta chain and its context. Assay: immunoSEQ multiplex PCR; the TCRdb copy retains only in-frame clones and omits some. The sample consists of fewer than 400,000 clones, 67% of them appearing once. The sample belongs to a study of cytotoxic CD8 clonotypes in ibrutinib-treated CLL. Whole-study context: The subjects consisted of roughly ten relapsed/refractory and around 15 treatment-naive individuals, with about 17 IGHV unmutated.

The CDR3 is 13 residues long. V gave up 5 bases and J gave up 7 bases, with 12 bases separating them. The germline CDR1 and CDR2 sequences are MNHEY and SVGAGI. V and J are TRBV6-5 and TRBJ1-5, with D maybe TRBD1 (6 bases). The sequenced sample was PBMCs, obtained after 36 months of ibrutinib treatment. This sequence originates from a human donor with chronic lymphocytic leukemia. CDR3 sequence reads: CASSIRGGQPQHF. CDR3 nucleotide sequence: TGTGCCAGCAGTATCAGGGGTGGGCAGCCCCAGCATTTT.